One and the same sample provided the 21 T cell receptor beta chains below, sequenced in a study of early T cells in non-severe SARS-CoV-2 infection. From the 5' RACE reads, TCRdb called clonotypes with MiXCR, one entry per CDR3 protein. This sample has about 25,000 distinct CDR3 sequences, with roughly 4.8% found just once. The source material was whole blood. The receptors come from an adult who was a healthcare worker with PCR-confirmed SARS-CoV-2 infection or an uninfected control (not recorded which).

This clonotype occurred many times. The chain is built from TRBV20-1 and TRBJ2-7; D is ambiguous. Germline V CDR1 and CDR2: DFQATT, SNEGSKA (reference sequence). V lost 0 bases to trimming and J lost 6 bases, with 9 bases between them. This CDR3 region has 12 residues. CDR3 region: CSARDMVGEQYF. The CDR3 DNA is TGCAGTGCTAGAGATATGGTTGGCGAGCAGTACTTC.

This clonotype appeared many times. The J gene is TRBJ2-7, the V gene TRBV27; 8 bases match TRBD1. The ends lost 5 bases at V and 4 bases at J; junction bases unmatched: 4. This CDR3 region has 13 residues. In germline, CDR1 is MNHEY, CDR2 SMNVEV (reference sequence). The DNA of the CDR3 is TGTGCCAGCAGTGGACAGGGTTTGTACGAGCAGTACTTC. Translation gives CASSGQGLYEQYF.

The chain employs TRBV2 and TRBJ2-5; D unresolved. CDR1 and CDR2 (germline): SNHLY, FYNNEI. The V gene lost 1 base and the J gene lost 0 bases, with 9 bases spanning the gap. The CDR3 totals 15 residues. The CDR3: CASSEDRSYQETQYF. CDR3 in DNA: TGTGCCAGCAGTGAAGACCGATCGTACCAAGAGACCCAGTACTTC. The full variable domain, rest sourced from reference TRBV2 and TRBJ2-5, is EPEVTQTPSHQVTQMGQEVILRCVPISNHLYFYWYRQILGQKVEFLVSFYNNEISEKSEIFDDQFSVERPDGSNFTLKIRSTKLEDSAMYFCASSEDRSYQETQYFGPGTRLLVL.

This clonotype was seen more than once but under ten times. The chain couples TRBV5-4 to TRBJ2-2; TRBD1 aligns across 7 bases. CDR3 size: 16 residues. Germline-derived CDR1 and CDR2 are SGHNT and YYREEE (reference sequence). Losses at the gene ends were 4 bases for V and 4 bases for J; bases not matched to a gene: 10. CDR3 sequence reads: CASSPGTVRSTGELFF. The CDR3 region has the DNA TGTGCCAGCAGCCCCGGGACAGTTAGGTCCACCGGGGAGCTGTTTTTT.

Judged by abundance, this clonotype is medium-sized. In DNA form, the CDR3 reads TGTGCCAGCAGCTTATGGGTGGATACGCAGTATTTT. As protein: CASSLWVDTQYF. V and J are TRBV11-2 and TRBJ2-3, with D hard to call. The V end was cut by 2 bases, the J end by 6 bases, with 6 bases between. The CDR3 totals 12 residues. Germline V CDR1 and CDR2: SGHAT, FQNNGV.

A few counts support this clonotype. CDR3 coding DNA: TGTGCCACCAGCAGAAGGGGACAGGTGGAACAGTACTTC. It codes for CATSRRGQVEQYF. J is TRBJ2-7 and V is TRBV15, with TRBD1 matching over 8 bases. V trimming: 2 bases; J trimming: 10 bases; junction bases outside the gene matches: 7. Germline V lookup: CDR1 LNHNV, CDR2 YYDKDF (reference sequence). This CDR3 region has 13 residues.

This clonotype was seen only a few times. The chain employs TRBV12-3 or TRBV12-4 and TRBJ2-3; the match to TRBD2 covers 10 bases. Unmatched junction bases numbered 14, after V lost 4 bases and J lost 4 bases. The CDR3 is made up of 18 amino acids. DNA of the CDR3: TGTGCCAGCAGTTCCTTTAGCGGGGGGCTAACCTTCGCAGATACGCAGTATTTT. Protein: CASSSFSGGLTFADTQYF.

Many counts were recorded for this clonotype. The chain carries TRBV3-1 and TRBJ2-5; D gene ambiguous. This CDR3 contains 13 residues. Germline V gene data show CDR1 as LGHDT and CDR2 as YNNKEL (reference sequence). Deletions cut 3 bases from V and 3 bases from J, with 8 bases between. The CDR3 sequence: CASSHSWEETQYF. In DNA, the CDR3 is TGTGCCAGCAGCCACTCGTGGGAAGAGACCCAGTACTTC.

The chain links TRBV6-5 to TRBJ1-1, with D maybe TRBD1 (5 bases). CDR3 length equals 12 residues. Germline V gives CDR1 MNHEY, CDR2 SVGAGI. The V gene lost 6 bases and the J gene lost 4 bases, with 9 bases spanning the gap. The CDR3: CASRRQSTEAFF. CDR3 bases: TGTGCCAGCAGGAGACAGAGCACTGAAGCTTTCTTT.

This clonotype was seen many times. CDR3 loop: CASSLSDRKETQYF. The CDR3 DNA sequence: TGTGCCAGCAGTTTATCGGACAGAAAAGAGACCCAGTACTTC. The chain employs TRBV28 and TRBJ2-5; weak D call: TRBD1 (6 bases). There are 14 residues in the CDR3. Germline V lookup: CDR1 MDHEN, CDR2 SYDVKM. Deletions cut 1 base from V and 3 bases from J, with 9 bases between.

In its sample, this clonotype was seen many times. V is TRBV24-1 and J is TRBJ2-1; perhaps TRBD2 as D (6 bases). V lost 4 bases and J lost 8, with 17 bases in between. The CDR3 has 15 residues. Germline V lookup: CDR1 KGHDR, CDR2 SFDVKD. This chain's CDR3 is CATSDPSLSGYEQFF. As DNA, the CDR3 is TGTGCCACCAGTGACCCGAGTCTTAGCGGTTATGAGCAGTTCTTC.

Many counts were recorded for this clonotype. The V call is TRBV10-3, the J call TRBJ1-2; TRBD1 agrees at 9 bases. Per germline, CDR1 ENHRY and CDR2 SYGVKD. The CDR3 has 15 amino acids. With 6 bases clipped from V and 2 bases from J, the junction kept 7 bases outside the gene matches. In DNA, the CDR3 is TGTGCCATCAGGGGGTCCGGGACAGGGAACTATGGCTACACCTTC. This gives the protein CAIRGSGTGNYGYTF.

CDR3 DNA: TGTGCCAGCAGTATGAGGGGGGGAGTGACAACCTACAATGAGCAGTTCTTC. As protein: CASSMRGGVTTYNEQFF. V is TRBV28 and J is TRBJ2-1; D perhaps matches TRBD2 (7 bases). Trimming removed 5 bases at V and 2 bases at J, with 19 bases between. The CDR3 sequence is 17 residues long. Germline V gene lookup returns CDR1 MDHEN and CDR2 SYDVKM.

This chain's CDR3 is CASSEGLGTGANVLTF. In nucleotides, the CDR3 is TGTGCCAGCAGTGAAGGTTTAGGGACTGGGGCCAACGTCCTGACTTTC. V and J are TRBV6-1 and TRBJ2-6; D not certain. The V end lost 1 base, the J end lost 2 bases, and 9 bases lay between the germline ends. The CDR3 sequence is 16 residues long. Germline V gives CDR1 MNHNS, CDR2 SASEGT.

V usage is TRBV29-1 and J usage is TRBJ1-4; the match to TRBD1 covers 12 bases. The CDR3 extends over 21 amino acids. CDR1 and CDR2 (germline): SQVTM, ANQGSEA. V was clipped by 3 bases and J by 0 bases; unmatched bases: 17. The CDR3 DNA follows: TGCAGCGTTGACAGGAGTGGGACAGGGGGCCCGATCTACACAACTAATGAAAAACTGTTTTTT. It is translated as CSVDRSGTGGPIYTTNEKLFF. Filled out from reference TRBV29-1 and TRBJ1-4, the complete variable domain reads SAVISQKPSRDICQRGTSLTIQCQVDSQVTMMFWYRQQPGQSLTLIATANQGSEATYESGFVIDKFPISRPNLTFSTLTVSNMSPEDSSIYLCSVDRSGTGGPIYTTNEKLFFGSGTQLSVL.

DNA for the CDR3: TGTGCCAGCAGCCAAGGCAGGGAGCTAGCCAAAAACATTCAGTACTTC. This encodes CASSQGRELAKNIQYF. V and J are TRBV14 and TRBJ2-4; either TRBD1 or TRBD2 may fit D (5 bases each). Trimming shortened V by 1 base and J by 0 bases, and 10 bases separated the two germline ends. This CDR3 comprises 16 residues. Looked up from germline, CDR1 is SGHDN and CDR2 is FVKESK.

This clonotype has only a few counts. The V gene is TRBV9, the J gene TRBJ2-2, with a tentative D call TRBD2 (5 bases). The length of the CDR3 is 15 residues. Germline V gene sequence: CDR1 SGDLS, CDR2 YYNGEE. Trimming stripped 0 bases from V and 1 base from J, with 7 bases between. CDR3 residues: CASSVASRNTGELFF. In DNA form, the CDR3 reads TGTGCCAGCAGCGTAGCTAGCCGGAACACCGGGGAGCTGTTTTTT.

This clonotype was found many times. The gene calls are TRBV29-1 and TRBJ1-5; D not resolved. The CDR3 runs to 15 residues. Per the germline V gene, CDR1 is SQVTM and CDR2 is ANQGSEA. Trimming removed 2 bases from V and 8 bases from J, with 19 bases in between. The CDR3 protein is CSVEIRPRGAKPQHF. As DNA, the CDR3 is TGCAGCGTTGAAATCCGCCCGCGGGGAGCGAAGCCCCAGCATTTT.

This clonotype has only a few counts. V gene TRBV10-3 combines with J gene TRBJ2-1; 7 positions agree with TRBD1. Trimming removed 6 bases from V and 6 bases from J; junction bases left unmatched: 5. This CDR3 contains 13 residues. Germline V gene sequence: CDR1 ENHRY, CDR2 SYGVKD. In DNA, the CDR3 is TGTGCCATCAGACCGGGACAGACCAATGAGCAGTTCTTC. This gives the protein CAIRPGQTNEQFF.

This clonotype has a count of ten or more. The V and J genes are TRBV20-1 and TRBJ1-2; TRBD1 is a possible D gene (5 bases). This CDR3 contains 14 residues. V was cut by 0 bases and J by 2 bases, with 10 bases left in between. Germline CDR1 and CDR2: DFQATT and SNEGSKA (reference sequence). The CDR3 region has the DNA TGCAGTGCTAGAGAAACCGACAGAAACTATGGCTACACCTTC. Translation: CSARETDRNYGYTF.

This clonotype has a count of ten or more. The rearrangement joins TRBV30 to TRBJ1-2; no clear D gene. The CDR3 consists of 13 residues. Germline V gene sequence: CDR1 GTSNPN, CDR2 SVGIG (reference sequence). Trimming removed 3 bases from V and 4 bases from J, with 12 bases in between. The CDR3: CAWSAQDFYGYTF. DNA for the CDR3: TGTGCCTGGAGCGCCCAGGATTTCTATGGCTACACCTTC.